This T cell receptor (beta chain) appears in the sequencing data of a study of CXCR3-negative and CXCR3-positive naive CD8 T cells. The study, taken as a whole, reports: CXCR3-positive naive cells had TRB CDR3s that were more hydrophobic than CXCR3-negative naive cells had. Similarly elevated diversity marked both naive subsets, with memory CD8+ cells showing far lower diversity. Researchers reported similar TRBV-TRBJ usage in naive CXCR3-negative and CXCR3-positive cells, though memory differed.

The TRB libraries of cDNA were built by UMI-labeled 5' RACE. Using the 5' RACE reads, TCRdb records one entry per CDR3 protein without DNA. This repertoire comprises about 120,000 distinct CDR3 sequences; its ten largest clones make up about 0.35%. Germline lookup yields CDR1 SGHAT and CDR2 FQDESV (reference sequence). The CDR3 spans 15 residues. The sorter processed each CD8+ T cell subset in triplicate at 300,000 cells apiece. Naive CD8+ T cells had a CD45RO-CCR7+CD27+CD95- phenotype. As concerns this clonotype: Antigen unknown.

Sequencing was carried out using naive CXCR3+ CD8+ T cells from blood. The subset denotes: CD45RO-CCR7+CD27+CD95- naive CD8+ T cells expressing CXCR3 (TNR3+). This chain uses TRBV11-1 with TRBJ2-7; the TCRdb D gene call, TRBD1, has no DNA to confirm it. The clonotype originates from a human donor in good health. Some clones in this sample may be carry-over from other donors' samples. The chain's CDR3 is CASSLGRGSGYEQYF.